The rows below give T cell receptor beta chains drawn from one sample of a study of blood T cell repertoires in COVID-19. The method was immunoSEQ multiplex PCR; TCRdb's version includes in-frame clones alone and lacks a portion of them. The data contain tens of thousands of clones, over 80% of them singletons. Material: peripheral blood. The receptor set was obtained from a man older than 75 with active or convalescent COVID-19. CDR3s include the opening cysteine and the closing phenylalanine or tryptophan. Fields, in order: V gene, J gene, D gene, CDR3 protein. D genes are given only for firm matches.

TRBV4-1	TRBJ2-7	TRBD2	CASSQDKRGTMAAEQYF
TRBV5-1	TRBJ2-1	.	CASSHRVGGYNEQFF
TRBV18	TRBJ1-1	.	CASSPFTQAGNTEAFF
TRBV19	TRBJ1-4	.	CASSIERSYGKLFF
TRBV11-1	TRBJ1-1	TRBD1	CASSKDRAEAFF
TRBV20-1	TRBJ1-1	.	CSARDREAFF
TRBV21-1	TRBJ1-2	.	CASNRDRPANYGYTF
TRBV5-1	TRBJ1-2	.	CASSLGGRHSYGYTF
TRBV28	TRBJ1-5	TRBD1	CASSLGTGYQPQHF
TRBV18	TRBJ1-4	TRBD1	CASSPNRGGEKLFF
TRBV19	TRBJ2-2	TRBD2	CASTIGGGASPGELFF
TRBV6-5	TRBJ1-2	.	CASSYSLAGGYTF
TRBV20-1	TRBJ2-5	.	CSASTVRETQYF
TRBV6-5	TRBJ2-1	TRBD2	CASVPGGRPRGEQFF
TRBV7-2	TRBJ2-3	TRBD2	CASSLFIAGEYTQYF
TRBV5-6	TRBJ1-2	.	CASSLDTNYGYTF
TRBV9	TRBJ2-1	.	CASSAGGFSGDNEQFF
TRBV5-4	TRBJ1-5	.	CASSPGGSNQPQHF
TRBV7-8	TRBJ1-1	TRBD1	CASSPGGQGAGEAFF
TRBV14	TRBJ2-3	.	CATSNRDLTDTQYF
TRBV7-2	TRBJ1-2	TRBD1	CASSKGGQGTWGYTF
TRBV18	TRBJ2-1	TRBD2	CASSPPDLVASGSYNEQFF
TRBV5-1	TRBJ1-1	TRBD1	CASSLLTGQMNTEAFF
TRBV24-1	TRBJ2-3	.	CATSDFGQSTSTDTQYF
TRBV30	TRBJ2-1	TRBD2	CAWSGPSGSALYNEQFF
TRBV5-1	TRBJ2-2	.	CASSLGQEAGELFF
TRBV7-7	TRBJ2-1	TRBD2	CASSLAGQASGTEQFF
TRBV16	TRBJ1-2	.	CASSWALVGYGYTF
TRBV5-6	TRBJ2-5	TRBD2	CASSFSGGAEETQYF
TRBV6-1	TRBJ1-1	.	CASSEAIAGTTNTEAFF
TRBV25-1	TRBJ2-7	TRBD1	CASSESGDRAYEQYF
TRBV7-2	TRBJ2-2	TRBD2	CASSLRRLAGNTGELFF
TRBV5-1	TRBJ2-1	TRBD1	CASSPPGQGYNEQFF
TRBV5-6	TRBJ1-6	TRBD1	CASSAGQGSYDSPLHF
TRBV2	TRBJ2-1	TRBD2	CARTGYGTSVYNEQFF
TRBV6-1	TRBJ2-1	.	CASSETRVGEQFF
TRBV19	TRBJ2-3	TRBD2	CASSETSGGHTQYF
TRBV24-1	TRBJ2-5	.	CATSDYAETQYF
TRBV7-9	TRBJ2-7	.	CASSLNTVLNEQYF
TRBV5-4	TRBJ1-1	.	CASGQVNTEAFF
TRBV6-2/TRBV6-3	TRBJ2-7	.	CASSLPTYEQYF
TRBV19	TRBJ2-1	TRBD2	CASSALGGAIDNEQFF
TRBV6-2/TRBV6-3	TRBJ2-7	.	CASSRDWQSYEQYF
TRBV6-2/TRBV6-3	TRBJ1-2	TRBD1	CASSPIAGSRGRLYGYTF
TRBV25-1	TRBJ2-7	.	CASSGKYMREQYF
TRBV11-2	TRBJ2-1	TRBD2	CASSSGGLAGAYNEQFF
TRBV4-2	TRBJ2-3	TRBD2	CASSQQPGLAGVRGTDTQYF
TRBV15	TRBJ1-2	TRBD1	CATSLVRGEYGYTF
TRBV7-9	TRBJ2-6	.	CASSPAQGSGANVLTF
TRBV3-1/TRBV3-2	TRBJ1-6	.	CASSQSRYSPLHF
TRBV21-1	TRBJ1-3	.	CASSKGGRGLGNTIYF
TRBV30	TRBJ1-1	TRBD1	CAWSGGTGNMNTEAFF
TRBV7-2	TRBJ2-3	TRBD1	CASSTGQGGADTQYF
TRBV12-5	TRBJ2-1	.	CASGLAQGLYNEQFF
TRBV7-3	TRBJ2-3	.	CASSYRGYSTTDTQYF
TRBV19	TRBJ2-1	.	CASSIWGVSNNEQFF